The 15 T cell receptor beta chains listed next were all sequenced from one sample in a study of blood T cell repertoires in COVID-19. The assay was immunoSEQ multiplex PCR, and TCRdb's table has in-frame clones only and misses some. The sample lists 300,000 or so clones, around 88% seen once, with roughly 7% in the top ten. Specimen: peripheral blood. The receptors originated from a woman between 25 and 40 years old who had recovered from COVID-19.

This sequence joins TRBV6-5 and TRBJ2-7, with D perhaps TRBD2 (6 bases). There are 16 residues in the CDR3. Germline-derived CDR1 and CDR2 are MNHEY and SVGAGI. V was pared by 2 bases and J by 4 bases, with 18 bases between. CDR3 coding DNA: TGTGCCAGCAGTTACCGCCAGTTAGGCCGGGGGTACGAGCAGTACTTC. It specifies CASSYRQLGRGYEQYF.

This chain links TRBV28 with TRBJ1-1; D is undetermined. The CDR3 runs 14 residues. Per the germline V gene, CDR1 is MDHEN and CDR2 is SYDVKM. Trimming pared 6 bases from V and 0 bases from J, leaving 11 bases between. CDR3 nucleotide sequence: TGTGCCAGCAGACTAGGGTTGATGAACACTGAAGCTTTCTTT. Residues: CASRLGLMNTEAFF.

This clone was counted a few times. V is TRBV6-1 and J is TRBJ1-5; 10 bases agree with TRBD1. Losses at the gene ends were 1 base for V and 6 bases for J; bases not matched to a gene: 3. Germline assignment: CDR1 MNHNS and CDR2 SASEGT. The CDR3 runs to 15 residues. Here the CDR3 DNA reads TGTGCCAGCAGTGAAGAGACAGGGGGCGTTCAGCCCCAGCATTTT. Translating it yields CASSEETGGVQPQHF.

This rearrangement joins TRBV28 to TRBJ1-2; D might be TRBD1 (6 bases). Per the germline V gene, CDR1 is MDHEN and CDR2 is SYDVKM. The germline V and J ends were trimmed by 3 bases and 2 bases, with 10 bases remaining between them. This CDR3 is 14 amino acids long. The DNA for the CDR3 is TGTGCCAGCAGTTTTTCAGGGGCCAACTATGGCTACACCTTC. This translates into CASSFSGANYGYTF.

CDR3 protein: CATRRDGSYEQYF. The CDR3 DNA sequence: TGTGCCACCAGGCGAGACGGGAGCTACGAGCAGTACTTC. The genes are TRBV15 and TRBJ2-7; maybe TRBD2 (6 bases). V was cut by 6 bases and J by 3 bases, with 12 bases left in between. CDR3 length: 13 residues. In germline, CDR1 is LNHNV, CDR2 YYDKDF (reference sequence).

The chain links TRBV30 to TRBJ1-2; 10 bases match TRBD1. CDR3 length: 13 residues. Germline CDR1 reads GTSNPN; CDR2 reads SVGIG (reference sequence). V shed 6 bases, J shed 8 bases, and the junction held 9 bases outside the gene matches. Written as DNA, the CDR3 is TGTGCCTGTCCGACAGGGGGCGCGAGGGGCTACACCTTC. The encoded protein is CACPTGGARGYTF.

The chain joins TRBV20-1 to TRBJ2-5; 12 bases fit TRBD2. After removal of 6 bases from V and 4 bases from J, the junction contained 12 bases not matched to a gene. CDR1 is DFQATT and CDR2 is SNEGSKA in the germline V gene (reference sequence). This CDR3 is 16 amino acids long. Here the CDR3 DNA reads TGCAGTGCCAGTGGACTAGCGGGGCACAGTTCAGAGACCCAGTACTTC. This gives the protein CSASGLAGHSSETQYF.

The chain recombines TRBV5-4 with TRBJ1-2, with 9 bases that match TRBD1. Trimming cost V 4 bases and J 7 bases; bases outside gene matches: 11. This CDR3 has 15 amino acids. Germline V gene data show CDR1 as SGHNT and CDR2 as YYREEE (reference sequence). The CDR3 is CASSAWGDRDFGYTF. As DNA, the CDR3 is TGTGCCAGCAGCGCCTGGGGGGACAGGGATTTTGGCTACACCTTC. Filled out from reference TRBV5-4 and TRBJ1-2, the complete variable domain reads ETGVTQSPTHLIKTRGQQVTLRCSSQSGHNTVSWYQQALGQGPQFIFQYYREEENGRGNFPPRFSGLQFPNYSSELNVNALELDDSALYLCASSAWGDRDFGYTFGSGTRLTVV.

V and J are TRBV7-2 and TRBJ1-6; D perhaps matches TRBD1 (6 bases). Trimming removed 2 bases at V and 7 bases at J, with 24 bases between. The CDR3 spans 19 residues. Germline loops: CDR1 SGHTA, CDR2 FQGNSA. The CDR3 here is CASSLKPVTDFRGNSPLHF. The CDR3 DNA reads TGTGCCAGCAGCTTAAAACCCGTGACAGACTTCAGGGGAAATTCACCCCTCCACTTT.

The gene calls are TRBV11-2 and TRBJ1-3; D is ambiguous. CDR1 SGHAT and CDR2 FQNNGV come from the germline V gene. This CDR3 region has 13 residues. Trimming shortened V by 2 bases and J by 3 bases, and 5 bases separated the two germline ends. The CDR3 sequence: CASSLTVGNTIYF. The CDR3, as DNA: TGTGCCAGCAGCTTAACAGTTGGAAACACCATATATTTT.

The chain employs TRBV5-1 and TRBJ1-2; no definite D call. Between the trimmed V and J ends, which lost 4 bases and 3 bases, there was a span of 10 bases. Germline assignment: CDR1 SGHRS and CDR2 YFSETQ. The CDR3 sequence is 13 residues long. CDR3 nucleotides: TGCGCCAGCAGCCTCGGAGGAGACTATGGCTACACCTTC. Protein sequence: CASSLGGDYGYTF.

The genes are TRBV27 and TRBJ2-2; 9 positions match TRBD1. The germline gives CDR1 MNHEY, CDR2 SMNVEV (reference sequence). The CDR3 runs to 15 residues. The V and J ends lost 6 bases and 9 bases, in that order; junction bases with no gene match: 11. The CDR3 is CASRAGTGNFRELFF. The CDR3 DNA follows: TGTGCCAGCAGAGCCGGGACAGGGAATTTTCGGGAGCTGTTTTTT.

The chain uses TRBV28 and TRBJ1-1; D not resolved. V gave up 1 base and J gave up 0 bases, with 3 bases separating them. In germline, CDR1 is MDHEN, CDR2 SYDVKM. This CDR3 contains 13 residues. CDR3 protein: CASSLSVNTEAFF. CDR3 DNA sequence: TGTGCCAGCAGTTTATCAGTGAACACTGAAGCTTTCTTT. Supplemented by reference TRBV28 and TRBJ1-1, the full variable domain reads DVKVTQSSRYLVKRTGEKVFLECVQDMDHENMFWYRQDPGLGLRLIYFSYDVKMKEKGDIPEGYSVSREKKERFSLILESASTNQTSMYLCASSLSVNTEAFFGQGTRLTVV.

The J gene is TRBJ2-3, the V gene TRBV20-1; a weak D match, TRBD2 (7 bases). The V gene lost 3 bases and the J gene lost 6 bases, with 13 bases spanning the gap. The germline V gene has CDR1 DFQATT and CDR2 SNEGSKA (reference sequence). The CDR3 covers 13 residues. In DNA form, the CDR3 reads TGCAGTGCTAGTTCCGCGGGGGCTGATACGCAGTATTTT. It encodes CSASSAGADTQYF.

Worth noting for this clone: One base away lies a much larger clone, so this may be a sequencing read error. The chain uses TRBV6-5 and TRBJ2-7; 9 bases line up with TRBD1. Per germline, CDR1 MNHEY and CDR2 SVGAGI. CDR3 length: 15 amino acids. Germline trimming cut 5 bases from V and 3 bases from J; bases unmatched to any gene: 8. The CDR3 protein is CASSQTGTGYYEQYF. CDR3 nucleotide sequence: TGTGCCAGCAGTCAAACCGGGACAGGGTACTACGAGCAGTACTTC.